This T cell receptor beta chain was observed in a study of cytomegalovirus exposure and HLA in healthy donors. Study information: Early released data comprised around 79 million unique TCRs from HLA-typed donors. Overall study findings and caveats: Overall, roughly 160 TCR beta chains were annotated as cytomegalovirus-associated. A later analysis associated 15,000 or so TCR beta sequences with HLA alleles at a 0.05 false discovery rate. An analysis was carried out at a later point. It showed that HLA-associated TCR beta chains were more clonally expanded than equally common non-associated chains.

With respect to this clone: Its specificity is unknown.

Primers for the PCR totalled 60 Vbeta and 13 Jbeta. The data were produced by immunoSEQ multiplex PCR, yet TCRdb's version contains in-frame clones alone and is incomplete. The data show around 150,000 clones, with roughly 70% seen just once and about 2.7% held by the top ten. J gave up 7 bases and V 3 bases, and 6 bases lay outside the gene matches. CDR1 is SGHTS, CDR2 YDEGEE, per germline. The CDR3 loop spans 15 amino acids. The specimen sequenced was PBMCs. This receptor was identified in a woman in her forties or fifties in good health and CMV-seropositive. This chain joins TRBV5-8 and TRBJ1-6; 8 bases are a match to TRBD1. As DNA, the CDR3 is TGTGCCAGCAGCTCACGGACAGGGAACAATTCACCCCTCCACTTT. This encodes CASSSRTGNNSPLHF.